A single sample gave rise to the 13 T cell receptor beta chains below, sequenced in a study of OX40 agonist ivuxolimab in advanced cancers. Some clones are missing from TCRdb's copy, which holds only in-frame ones; the method was immunoSEQ multiplex PCR. Among about 36,000 clones listed, just under 75% were seen once. The sample was CD4+ or CD8+ T cells sorted from blood, taken in a trial of the OX40 agonist ivuxolimab. All receptors derive from an adult with an advanced solid tumor such as melanoma, head and neck, liver or kidney cancer.

The genes are TRBV7-3 and TRBJ1-4; 7 positions agree with TRBD1. This CDR3 region has 15 residues. Germline values: CDR1 SGHTA, CDR2 FQGTGA. The V gene end was trimmed by 7 bases and the J gene end by 2 bases; junction bases not matched to a gene: 7. The CDR3 protein is CASIHRGQTNEKLFF. The CDR3 DNA is TGTGCCAGCATCCATAGGGGGCAGACTAATGAAAAACTGTTTTTT.

The chain carries TRBV14 and TRBJ2-4; D perhaps matches TRBD1 (6 bases). From germline, CDR1 is SGHDN and CDR2 FVKESK. The V gene lost 6 bases and the J gene lost 2 bases, with 11 bases spanning the gap. CDR3 size: 14 residues. CDR3 residues: CASSLTGTKNIQYF. CDR3 nucleotide sequence: TGTGCCAGCAGTCTTACAGGGACCAAAAACATTCAGTACTTC.

The rearrangement joins TRBV7-9 to TRBJ2-7, with 8 bases aligning to TRBD1. V was pared by 5 bases and J by 5 bases, with 8 bases of the junction left unmatched. CDR1 is SEHNR, CDR2 FQNEAQ, per germline (reference sequence). The CDR3 loop spans 14 amino acids. The CDR3 loop is CASSRDRGVHEQYF. DNA of the CDR3: TGTGCCAGCAGCCGAGACAGGGGCGTCCACGAGCAGTACTTC.

The chain is built from TRBV2 and TRBJ2-2, with D perhaps matching TRBD1 (6 bases). Trimming stripped 6 bases from V and 5 bases from J, with 16 bases between. There are 15 residues in the CDR3. Germline V CDR1 and CDR2: SNHLY, FYNNEI. The CDR3 protein is CASRGQGLVTGELFF. The CDR3, as DNA: TGTGCCAGCAGAGGCCAGGGGTTGGTTACCGGGGAGCTGTTTTTT.

This clone is termed hyperexpanded. This chain uses TRBV9 with TRBJ1-6; D is unclear. The CDR3 is made up of 13 amino acids. V lost 0 bases, J lost 6 bases, and 4 bases lay in between. Per germline, CDR1 SGDLS and CDR2 YYNGEE. CDR3 DNA sequence: TGTGCCAGCAGCGTAGAGGTTAATTCACCCCTCCACTTT. Translation: CASSVEVNSPLHF.

The genes are TRBV9 and TRBJ1-2; D is perhaps TRBD1 (6 bases). The V end lost 4 bases, the J end lost 4 bases, and 14 bases lay between the germline ends. The germline gives CDR1 SGDLS, CDR2 YYNGEE. The CDR3 runs 14 residues. The CDR3 nucleotides are TGTGCCAGCAGCACGCGGACAGCCCCCTATGGCTACACCTTC. Its translation is CASSTRTAPYGYTF.

V gene TRBV4-1 combines with J gene TRBJ2-5, with D uncertain. Germline V lookup: CDR1 MGHRA, CDR2 YSYEKL. The CDR3 totals 15 residues. V was pared by 1 base and J by 5 bases, with 14 bases between. The CDR3 sequence is CASSQGHLPDETQYF. Here the CDR3 DNA reads TGCGCCAGCAGCCAAGGCCACCTGCCGGACGAGACCCAGTACTTC.

The rearrangement uses TRBV30 and TRBJ1-6; D gene ambiguous. The CDR3 covers 15 residues. From germline, CDR1 is GTSNPN and CDR2 SVGIG (reference sequence). The ends were cut back, 3 bases at V and 0 bases at J, with 9 bases in the middle. The CDR3, as DNA: TGTGCCTGGAGCCCGTCGAGCTCCTATAATTCACCCCTCCACTTT. Encoded protein: CAWSPSSSYNSPLHF.

The DNA of the CDR3 is TGCGCCAGCAGCTTGGCCAAACCAGGTGAAAAACTGTTTTTT. It yields the protein CASSLAKPGEKLFF. The genes are TRBV5-1 and TRBJ1-4; D remains ambiguous. Germline CDR1 and CDR2: SGHRS and YFSETQ. CDR3 length: 14 amino acids. The ends were cut back, 0 bases at V and 7 bases at J, with 10 bases in the middle. Full variable domain (remainder filled in from reference TRBV5-1 and TRBJ1-4): KAGVTQTPRYLIKTRGQQVTLSCSPISGHRSVSWYQQTPGQGLQFLFEYFSETQRNKGNFPGRFSGRQFSNSRSEMNVSTLELGDSALYLCASSLAKPGEKLFFGSGTQLSVL.

This clone came up once. V gene TRBV7-8 combines with J gene TRBJ2-5, with D unresolved. V lost 4 bases and J 4 bases, leaving 7 bases between the germline ends. In germline, CDR1 is SGHVS, CDR2 FQNEAQ. The CDR3 spans 12 residues. The DNA of the CDR3 is TGTGCCAGCAGCTCCACCTCAGAGACCCAGTACTTC. This gives the protein CASSSTSETQYF.

V is TRBV5-1 and J is TRBJ1-1; 8 positions match TRBD1. After removal of 3 bases from V and 8 bases from J, the junction contained 9 bases not matched to a gene. This CDR3 is 14 amino acids long. Germline V gives CDR1 SGHRS, CDR2 YFSETQ. The CDR3 region has the DNA TGCGCCAGCAGCTCCTCCTCCTGGACAGGGGAAGCTTTCTTT. It is translated as CASSSSSWTGEAFF.

The gene calls are TRBV2 and TRBJ1-6; tentative D call: TRBD1 (5 bases). Germline V gives CDR1 SNHLY, CDR2 FYNNEI. There are 13 residues in the CDR3. Trimming took off 4 bases at V and 8 bases at J, with 9 bases between the two ends. Written as DNA, the CDR3 is TGTGCCAGCAGTGGACAGACTTATTCACCCCTCCACTTT. It encodes CASSGQTYSPLHF.

The chain carries TRBV5-4 and TRBJ1-2; weak D call: TRBD1 (6 bases). V was clipped by 3 bases and J by 4 bases, with 7 bases between them. Germline CDR1 reads SGHNT; CDR2 reads YYREEE (reference sequence). The CDR3 length is 12 residues. CDR3 protein: CASSSDSYGYTF. CDR3 nucleotides: TGTGCCAGCAGCTCGGACAGCTATGGCTACACCTTC.